These 20 T cell receptor beta chains originate from one sample sequenced in a study of graft-versus-host responses after intestinal transplantation. For these receptors, no antigen is known. Profiling relied on immunoSEQ multiplex PCR, and the TCRdb table lists in-frame clones only, not all of them. The table includes approximately 50,000 clones, approximately 84% detected once. The source material was unstimulated CD4+ T cells sorted from spleen or lymph node cells, sampled before transplant. Source of these receptors: a human donor who was the organ donor for an intestinal transplant.

The chain links TRBV25-1 to TRBJ2-7; D is unresolved. The CDR3 extends over 11 amino acids. From germline, CDR1 is MGHDK and CDR2 SYGVNS. V was trimmed by 4 bases and J by 3 bases, leaving 4 bases between them. CDR3 coding DNA: TGTGCCAGCAGTGGGGGCTACGAGCAGTACTTC. Translated: CASSGGYEQYF.

The J gene is TRBJ2-7, the V gene TRBV25-1; D remains ambiguous. The germline gives CDR1 MGHDK, CDR2 SYGVNS. The germline V and J ends were trimmed by 6 bases and 3 bases, with 15 bases remaining between them. The CDR3 runs 14 residues. This CDR3 reads CASRGVSPNYEQYF. In nucleotides, the CDR3 is TGTGCCAGCAGGGGTGTTAGCCCTAACTACGAGCAGTACTTC.

The CDR3 spells CASSIEGGETQYF. The CDR3 DNA sequence: TGTGCCAGTAGTATCGAAGGGGGAGAGACCCAGTACTTC. The chain is built from TRBV19 and TRBJ2-5, with a tentative D call TRBD1 (6 bases). Looked up from germline, CDR1 is LNHDA and CDR2 is SQIVND (reference sequence). Trimming stripped 3 bases from V and 4 bases from J, with 9 bases between. CDR3 length: 13 amino acids.

With respect to this clone: Other DNA sequences in the same sample also yield this CDR3. The J gene is TRBJ1-1, the V gene TRBV7-9, with 7 bases matching TRBD1. With 1 base clipped from V and 8 bases from J, the junction kept 1 base outside the gene matches. Germline loops: CDR1 SEHNR, CDR2 FQNEAQ (reference sequence). This CDR3 has 12 residues. CDR3 amino acids: CASSLGDREAFF. CDR3 DNA sequence: TGTGCCAGCAGCTTAGGGGACAGAGAAGCTTTCTTT. The variable domain in full, with the rest retrieved from reference TRBV7-9 and TRBJ1-1, is DTGVSQNPRHKITKRGQNVTFRCDPISEHNRLYWYRQTLGQGPEFLTYFQNEAQLEKSRLLSDRFSAERPKGSFSTLEIQRTEQGDSAMYLCASSLGDREAFFGQGTRLTVV.

The chain recombines TRBV5-6 with TRBJ1-1; D is possibly TRBD1 (6 bases). V lost 4 bases and J lost 0, with 16 bases in between. Per the germline V gene, CDR1 is SGHDT and CDR2 is YYEEEE. CDR3 size: 16 residues. The CDR3 sequence: CASSPLPGAVNTEAFF. The CDR3, as DNA: TGTGCCAGCAGCCCTCTCCCGGGGGCGGTGAACACTGAAGCTTTCTTT.

The CDR3 DNA is TGTGCCAGCAGAGCTAGCGGGGAAGAGACCCAGTACTTC. Translation: CASRASGEETQYF. The gene calls are TRBV9 and TRBJ2-5; 9 nucleotides line up with TRBD2. Germline loops: CDR1 SGDLS, CDR2 YYNGEE. This CDR3 contains 13 residues. The junction had 2 bases not matched to a gene; V was cut back by 5 bases and J by 3 bases.

This chain connects TRBV6-6 to TRBJ1-1, with D perhaps matching TRBD1 (5 bases). This CDR3 spans 13 amino acids. The germline V gene encodes CDR1 MNHNY and CDR2 SVGAGI (reference sequence). Trimming took off 2 bases at V and 4 bases at J, with 8 bases between the two ends. The CDR3 protein is CASSYRGSTEAFF. CDR3 DNA sequence: TGTGCCAGCAGTTACCGGGGGAGCACTGAAGCTTTCTTT.

In this sample, this clone turned up a few times. The chain employs TRBV19 and TRBJ1-4; D is perhaps TRBD1 (6 bases). The CDR3 totals 16 residues. Trimming removed 2 bases at V and 12 bases at J, with 22 bases between. Per germline, CDR1 LNHDA and CDR2 SQIVND (reference sequence). CDR3 in amino acids: CASSIRYRTADNELFF. DNA of the CDR3: TGTGCCAGTAGTATACGTTATAGGACAGCGGATAATGAACTGTTTTTT.

This sequence joins TRBV18 and TRBJ2-7, with 8 bases aligning to TRBD2. J lost 0 bases, V lost 2 bases, and 6 bases had no gene match. The CDR3 is 16 amino acids. Germline V gene sequence: CDR1 KGHSH, CDR2 LQKENI. The CDR3 DNA follows: TGTGCCAGCTCACCAGAGACTAGCGTCCGCTCCTACGAGCAGTACTTC. It specifies CASSPETSVRSYEQYF.

The rearrangement joins TRBV2 to TRBJ2-6, with D perhaps matching TRBD2 (6 bases). This CDR3 is built from 15 residues. Trimming pared 6 bases from V and 0 bases from J, leaving 9 bases between. Germline lookup yields CDR1 SNHLY and CDR2 FYNNEI. This CDR3 is CASSRGSSGANVLTF. Here the CDR3 DNA reads TGTGCCAGCAGCCGGGGGAGCTCTGGGGCCAACGTCCTGACTTTC.

This clone was seen a handful of times. This rearrangement joins TRBV4-1 to TRBJ1-1; 9 nucleotides line up with TRBD1. Unmatched junction bases numbered 1, after V lost 1 base and J lost 4 bases. The CDR3 loop spans 14 amino acids. Germline-derived CDR1 and CDR2 are MGHRA and YSYEKL. CDR3 sequence (DNA): TGCGCCAGCAGCCAAGTGACAGGGGGCACTGAAGCTTTCTTT. This translates into CASSQVTGGTEAFF.

This chain connects TRBV5-4 to TRBJ2-3; D remains unclear. From germline, CDR1 is SGHNT and CDR2 YYREEE (reference sequence). The ends were cut back, 0 bases at V and 3 bases at J, with 8 bases in the middle. The CDR3 spans 14 residues. The chain's CDR3 is CASSLEGSTDTQYF. CDR3 nucleotides: TGTGCCAGCAGCTTGGAGGGATCAACAGATACGCAGTATTTT.

The rearrangement uses TRBV6-5 and TRBJ2-2; TRBD2 matches at 9 bases. The junction had 4 bases not matched to a gene; V was cut back by 6 bases and J by 2 bases. Germline V CDR1 and CDR2: MNHEY, SVGAGI. The CDR3 spans 15 residues. CDR3 loop: CASRGLAANTGELFF. The CDR3 DNA reads TGTGCCAGCAGGGGACTAGCAGCAAACACCGGGGAGCTGTTTTTT.

V usage is TRBV21-1 and J usage is TRBJ1-1; the table gives TRBD1 as D, unverified against the DNA. TRBV21-1 is labeled a pseudogene. The CDR3 runs 12 residues. The CDR3 DNA is TGTGCCAGCAGAGACAGGAACACTGAAGCTTTCTTT. It encodes CASRDRNTEAFF.

The chain couples TRBV6-1 to TRBJ2-3; TRBD2 aligns across 7 bases. Germline-derived CDR1 and CDR2 are MNHNS and SASEGT. V was pared by 8 bases and J by 2 bases, with 7 bases of the junction left unmatched. CDR3 length: 14 amino acids. Here the CDR3 reads CASVRGEDTDTQYF. The CDR3 nucleotides read TGTGCCAGCGTACGGGGGGAAGACACAGATACGCAGTATTTT.

For the CDR3, the DNA is TGTGCCATCAGCCTTCTAGCGGGATACGAGCAGTACTTC. Its protein product is CAISLLAGYEQYF. The chain uses TRBV10-3 and TRBJ2-7, with 9 bases fitting TRBD2. V shed 6 bases, J shed 4 bases, and the junction held 4 bases outside the gene matches. CDR1 and CDR2 from the germline V gene are ENHRY and SYGVKD. The CDR3 consists of 13 residues.

This clone was detected only a few times. A junction boundary mismatches the germline segment, possibly from a read error. The chain employs TRBV4-3 and TRBJ2-2, with TRBD2 as a possible D gene (5 bases). Germline V gene sequence: CDR1 LGHNA, CDR2 YSLEER. The CDR3 has 15 residues. The chain's CDR3 is CASRKRAYRHRGAVF. DNA for the CDR3: TGCGCCAGCAGGAAACGGGCTTACCGACACCGGGGAGCTGTTTTT.

The chain has TRBV10-2 and TRBJ2-5; no reliable D call. From germline, CDR1 is WSHSY and CDR2 SAAADI. V lost 11 bases to trimming and J lost 0 bases, with 16 bases between them. The length of the CDR3 is 14 residues. In DNA, the CDR3 is TGCGCCGTCCGTCCGGCGGATTACCAAGAGACCCAGTACTTC. Protein: CAVRPADYQETQYF.

The chain carries TRBV29-1 and TRBJ1-1, with D tentatively TRBD1 (5 bases). Trimming took off 3 bases at V and 0 bases at J, with 11 bases between the two ends. This CDR3 has 14 amino acids. In germline, CDR1 is SQVTM, CDR2 ANQGSEA. CDR3 loop: CSVDMGGVNTEAFF. The CDR3 bases are TGCAGCGTTGACATGGGGGGGGTGAACACTGAAGCTTTCTTT.

J is TRBJ1-5 and V is TRBV10-2; the match to TRBD1 covers 8 bases. Germline CDR1 reads WSHSY; CDR2 reads SAAADI. The CDR3 loop spans 14 amino acids. V was pared by 5 bases and J by 3 bases, with 3 bases of the junction left unmatched. CDR3 region: CASSRDRFNQPQHF. The CDR3 bases are TGCGCCAGCAGTCGGGACAGGTTCAATCAGCCCCAGCATTTT.